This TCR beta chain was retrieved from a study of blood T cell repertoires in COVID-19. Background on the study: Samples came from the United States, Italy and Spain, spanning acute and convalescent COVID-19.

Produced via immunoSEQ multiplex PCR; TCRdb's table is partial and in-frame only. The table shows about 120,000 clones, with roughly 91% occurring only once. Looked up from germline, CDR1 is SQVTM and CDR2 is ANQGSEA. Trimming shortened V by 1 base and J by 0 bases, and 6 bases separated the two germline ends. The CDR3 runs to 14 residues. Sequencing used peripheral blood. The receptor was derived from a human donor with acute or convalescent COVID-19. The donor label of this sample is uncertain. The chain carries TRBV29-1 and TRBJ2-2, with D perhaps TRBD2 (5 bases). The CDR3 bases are TGCAGCGTTGAAGGCGGGCCGAACACCGGGGAGCTGTTTTTT. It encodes CSVEGGPNTGELFF.